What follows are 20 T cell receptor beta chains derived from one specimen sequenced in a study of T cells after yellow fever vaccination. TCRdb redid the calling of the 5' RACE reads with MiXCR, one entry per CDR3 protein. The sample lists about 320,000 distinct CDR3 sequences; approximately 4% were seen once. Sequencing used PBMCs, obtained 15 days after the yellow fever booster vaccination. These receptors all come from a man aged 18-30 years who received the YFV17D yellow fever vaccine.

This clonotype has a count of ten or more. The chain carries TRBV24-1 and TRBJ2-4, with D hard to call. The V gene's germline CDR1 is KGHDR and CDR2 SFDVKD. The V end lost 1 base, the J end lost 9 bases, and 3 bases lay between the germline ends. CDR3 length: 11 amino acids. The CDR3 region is CATSDLRIQYF. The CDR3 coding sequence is TGTGCCACCAGTGATTTACGCATTCAGTACTTC.

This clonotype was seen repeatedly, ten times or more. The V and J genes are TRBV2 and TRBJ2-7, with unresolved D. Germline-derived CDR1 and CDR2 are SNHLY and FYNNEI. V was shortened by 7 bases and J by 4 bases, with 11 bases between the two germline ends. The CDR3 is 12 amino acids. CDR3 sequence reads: CASTWARYEQYF. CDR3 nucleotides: TGTGCCAGCACCTGGGCCCGATACGAGCAGTACTTC.

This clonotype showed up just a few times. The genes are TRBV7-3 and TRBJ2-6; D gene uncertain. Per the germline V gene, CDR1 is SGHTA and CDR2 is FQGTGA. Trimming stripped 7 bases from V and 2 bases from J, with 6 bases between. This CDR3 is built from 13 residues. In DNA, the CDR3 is TGTGCCAGCAATACGGCTGGGGCCAACGTCCTGACTTTC. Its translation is CASNTAGANVLTF.

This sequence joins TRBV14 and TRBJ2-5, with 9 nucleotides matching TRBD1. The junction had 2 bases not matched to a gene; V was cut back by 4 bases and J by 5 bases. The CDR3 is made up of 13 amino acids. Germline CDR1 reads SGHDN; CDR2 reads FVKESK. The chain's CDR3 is CASSRDRVETQYF. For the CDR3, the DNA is TGTGCCAGCAGCCGGGACAGGGTGGAGACCCAGTACTTC. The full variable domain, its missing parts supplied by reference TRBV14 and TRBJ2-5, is EAGVTQFPSHSVIEKGQTVTLRCDPISGHDNLYWYRRVMGKEIKFLLHFVKESKQDESGMPNNRFLAERTGGTYSTLKVQPAELEDSGVYFCASSRDRVETQYFGPGTRLLVL.

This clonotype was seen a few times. The CDR3 here is CASSRKAGGYEQYF. The CDR3, as DNA: TGCGCCAGCAGCCGAAAAGCGGGGGGGTACGAGCAGTACTTC. J is TRBJ2-7 and V is TRBV4-1; TRBD2 matches at 10 bases. V lost 4 bases and J lost 4; bases outside the gene matches: 4. The V gene's germline CDR1 is MGHRA and CDR2 YSYEKL. The CDR3 is 14 amino acids.

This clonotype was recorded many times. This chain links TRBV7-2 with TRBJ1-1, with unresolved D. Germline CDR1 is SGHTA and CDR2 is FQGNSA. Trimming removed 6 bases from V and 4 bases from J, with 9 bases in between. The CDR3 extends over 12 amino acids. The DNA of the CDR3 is TGTGCCAGCAGGGAGTGGGGCACTGAAGCTTTCTTT. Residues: CASREWGTEAFF.

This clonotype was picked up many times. The CDR3 loop reads CSASEQGPYGYTF. CDR3 sequence (DNA): TGCAGTGCTAGCGAACAGGGCCCCTATGGCTACACCTTC. The chain joins TRBV20-1 to TRBJ1-2; D may be TRBD1 (6 bases). The CDR3 sequence is 13 residues long. Trimming shortened V by 3 bases and J by 4 bases, and 12 bases separated the two germline ends. CDR1 is DFQATT, CDR2 SNEGSKA, per germline (reference sequence).

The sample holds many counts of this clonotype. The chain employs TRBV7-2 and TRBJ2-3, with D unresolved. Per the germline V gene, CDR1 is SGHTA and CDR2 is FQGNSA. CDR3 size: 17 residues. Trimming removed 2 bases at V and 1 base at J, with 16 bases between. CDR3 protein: CASSLNRRSLRTDTQYF. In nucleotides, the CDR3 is TGTGCCAGCAGCTTAAATCGGCGGAGCCTACGCACAGATACGCAGTATTTT. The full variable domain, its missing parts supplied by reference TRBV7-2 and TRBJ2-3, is GAGVSQSPSNKVTEKGKDVELRCDPISGHTALYWYRQSLGQGLEFLIYFQGNSAPDKSGLPSDRFSAERTGGSVSTLTIQRTQQEDSAVYLCASSLNRRSLRTDTQYFGPGTRLTVL.

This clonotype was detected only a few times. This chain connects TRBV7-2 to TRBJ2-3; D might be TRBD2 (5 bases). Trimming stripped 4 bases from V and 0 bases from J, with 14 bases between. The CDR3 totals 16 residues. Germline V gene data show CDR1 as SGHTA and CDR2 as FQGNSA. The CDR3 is CASSSWVGGSTDTQYF. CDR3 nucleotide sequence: TGTGCCAGCAGCTCCTGGGTCGGAGGAAGCACAGATACGCAGTATTTT.

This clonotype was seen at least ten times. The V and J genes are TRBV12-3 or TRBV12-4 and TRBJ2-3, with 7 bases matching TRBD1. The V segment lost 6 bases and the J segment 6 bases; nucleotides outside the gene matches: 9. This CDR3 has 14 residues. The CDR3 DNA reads TGTGCCAGCAGCCACTCAGGGGGAGACGATACGCAGTATTTT. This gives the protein CASSHSGGDDTQYF.

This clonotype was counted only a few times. Written as DNA, the CDR3 is TGTGCCAGCAGCCAAACCCTTTTCGGGGAGCTGTTTTTT. Translating gives CASSQTLFGELFF. V usage is TRBV3-1 and J usage is TRBJ2-2; D remains ambiguous. CDR1 and CDR2 (germline): LGHDT, YNNKEL (reference sequence). The V end was cut by 2 bases, the J end by 7 bases, with 8 bases between. The length of the CDR3 is 13 residues.

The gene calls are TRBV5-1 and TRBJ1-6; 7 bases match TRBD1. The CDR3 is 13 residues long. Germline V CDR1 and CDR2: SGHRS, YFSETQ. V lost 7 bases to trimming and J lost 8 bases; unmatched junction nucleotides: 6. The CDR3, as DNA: TGCGCCAGCGGGGACAGAACGTATTCACCCCTCCACTTT. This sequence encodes CASGDRTYSPLHF.

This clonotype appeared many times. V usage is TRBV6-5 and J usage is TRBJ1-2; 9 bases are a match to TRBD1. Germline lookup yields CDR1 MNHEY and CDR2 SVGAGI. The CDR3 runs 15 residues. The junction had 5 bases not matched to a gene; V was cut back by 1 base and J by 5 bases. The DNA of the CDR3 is TGTGCCAGCAGTTACTTGGGACAGGGAAGATATGGCTACACCTTC. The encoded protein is CASSYLGQGRYGYTF.

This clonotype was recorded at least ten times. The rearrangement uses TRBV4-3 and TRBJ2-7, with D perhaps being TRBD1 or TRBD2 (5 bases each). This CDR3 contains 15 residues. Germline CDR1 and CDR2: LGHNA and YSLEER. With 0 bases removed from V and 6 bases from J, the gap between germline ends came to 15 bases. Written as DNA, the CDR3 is TGCGCCAGCAGCCAAGACCACAGGCTGGGAGCCGAGCAGTACTTC. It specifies CASSQDHRLGAEQYF.

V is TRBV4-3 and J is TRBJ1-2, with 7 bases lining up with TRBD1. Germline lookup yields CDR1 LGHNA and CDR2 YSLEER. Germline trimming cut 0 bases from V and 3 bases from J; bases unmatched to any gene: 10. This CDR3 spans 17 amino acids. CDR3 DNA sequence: TGCGCCAGCAGCCAAGATAACCGGCAGGGGGTGTACTATGGCTACACCTTC. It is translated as CASSQDNRQGVYYGYTF.

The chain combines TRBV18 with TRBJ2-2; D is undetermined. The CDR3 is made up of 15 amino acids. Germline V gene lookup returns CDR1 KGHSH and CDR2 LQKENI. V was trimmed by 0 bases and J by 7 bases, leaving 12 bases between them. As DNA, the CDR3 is TGTGCCAGCTCACCACCGACCCTTAAGGACGGGGAGCTGTTTTTT. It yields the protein CASSPPTLKDGELFF.

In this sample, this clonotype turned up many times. As DNA, the CDR3 is TGTGCCAGCCATAGGGGAACTGAAGCTTTCTTT. This gives the protein CASHRGTEAFF. This chain links TRBV27 with TRBJ1-1, with a weak D call TRBD1 (5 bases). The CDR3 totals 11 residues. The germline gives CDR1 MNHEY, CDR2 SMNVEV (reference sequence). V dropped 8 bases and J dropped 5 bases, with 9 bases sitting between them.

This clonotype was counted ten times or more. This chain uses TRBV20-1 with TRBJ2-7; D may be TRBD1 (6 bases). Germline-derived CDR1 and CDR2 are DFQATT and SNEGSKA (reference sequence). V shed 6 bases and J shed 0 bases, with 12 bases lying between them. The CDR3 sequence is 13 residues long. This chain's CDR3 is CSALQGRSYEQYF. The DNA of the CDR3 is TGCAGTGCCCTCCAGGGGCGCTCCTACGAGCAGTACTTC.

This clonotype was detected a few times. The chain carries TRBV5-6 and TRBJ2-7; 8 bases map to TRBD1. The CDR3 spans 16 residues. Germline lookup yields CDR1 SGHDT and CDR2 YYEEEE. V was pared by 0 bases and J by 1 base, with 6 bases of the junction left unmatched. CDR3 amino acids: CASSLAGQGLSYEQYV. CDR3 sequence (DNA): TGTGCCAGCAGCTTGGCCGGACAGGGATTGTCCTACGAGCAGTACGTC.

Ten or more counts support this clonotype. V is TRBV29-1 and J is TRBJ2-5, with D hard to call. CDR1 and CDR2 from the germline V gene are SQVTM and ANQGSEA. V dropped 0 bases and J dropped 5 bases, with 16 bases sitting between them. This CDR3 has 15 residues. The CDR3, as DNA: TGCAGCGTTGAAGATCTGGACGCGCAGCGTGAGACCCAGTACTTC. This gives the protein CSVEDLDAQRETQYF.